The present T cell receptor beta chain was sequenced within a study of OX40 agonist ivuxolimab in advanced cancers. Study context: Checkpoint inhibitors had been given previously to 35% to 50% of patients. Two patients with cutaneous melanoma and one with hepatocellular carcinoma, three in total, showed partial responses.

Notes on the study in general: Averaged across samples, CD8+ T cells carried more expanded clones than CD4+ did. Normalized T-cell clonal expansion was also low in some nonresponders.

V lost 7 bases and J 8 bases, leaving 16 bases between the germline ends. The CDR3 has 14 residues. The germline V gene has CDR1 SGDLS and CDR2 YYNGEE. A word on this clone: Its antigen remains unknown.

The protocol was immunoSEQ multiplex PCR, while the TCRdb copy is restricted to in-frame clones and leaves out a portion. In the table there are some 130,000 clones, 85% to 90% of which are singletons. Sequenced here: CD4+ or CD8+ T cells sorted from blood, sampled in a trial of the OX40 agonist ivuxolimab. This chain connects TRBV9 to TRBJ1-6; no definite D call. This TCR was recovered from an adult with an advanced solid tumor such as melanoma, head and neck, liver or kidney cancer. Written as DNA, the CDR3 is TGTGCCAGCGCACTCGGACGTTCTGATTCACCCCTCCACTTT. Protein sequence: CASALGRSDSPLHF. The complete variable domain, with remaining parts taken from reference TRBV9 and TRBJ1-6, reads DSGVTQTPKHLITATGQRVTLRCSPRSGDLSVYWYQQSLDQGLQFLIQYYNGEERAKGNILERFSAQQFPDLHSELNLSSLELGDSALYFCASALGRSDSPLHFGNGTRLTVT.